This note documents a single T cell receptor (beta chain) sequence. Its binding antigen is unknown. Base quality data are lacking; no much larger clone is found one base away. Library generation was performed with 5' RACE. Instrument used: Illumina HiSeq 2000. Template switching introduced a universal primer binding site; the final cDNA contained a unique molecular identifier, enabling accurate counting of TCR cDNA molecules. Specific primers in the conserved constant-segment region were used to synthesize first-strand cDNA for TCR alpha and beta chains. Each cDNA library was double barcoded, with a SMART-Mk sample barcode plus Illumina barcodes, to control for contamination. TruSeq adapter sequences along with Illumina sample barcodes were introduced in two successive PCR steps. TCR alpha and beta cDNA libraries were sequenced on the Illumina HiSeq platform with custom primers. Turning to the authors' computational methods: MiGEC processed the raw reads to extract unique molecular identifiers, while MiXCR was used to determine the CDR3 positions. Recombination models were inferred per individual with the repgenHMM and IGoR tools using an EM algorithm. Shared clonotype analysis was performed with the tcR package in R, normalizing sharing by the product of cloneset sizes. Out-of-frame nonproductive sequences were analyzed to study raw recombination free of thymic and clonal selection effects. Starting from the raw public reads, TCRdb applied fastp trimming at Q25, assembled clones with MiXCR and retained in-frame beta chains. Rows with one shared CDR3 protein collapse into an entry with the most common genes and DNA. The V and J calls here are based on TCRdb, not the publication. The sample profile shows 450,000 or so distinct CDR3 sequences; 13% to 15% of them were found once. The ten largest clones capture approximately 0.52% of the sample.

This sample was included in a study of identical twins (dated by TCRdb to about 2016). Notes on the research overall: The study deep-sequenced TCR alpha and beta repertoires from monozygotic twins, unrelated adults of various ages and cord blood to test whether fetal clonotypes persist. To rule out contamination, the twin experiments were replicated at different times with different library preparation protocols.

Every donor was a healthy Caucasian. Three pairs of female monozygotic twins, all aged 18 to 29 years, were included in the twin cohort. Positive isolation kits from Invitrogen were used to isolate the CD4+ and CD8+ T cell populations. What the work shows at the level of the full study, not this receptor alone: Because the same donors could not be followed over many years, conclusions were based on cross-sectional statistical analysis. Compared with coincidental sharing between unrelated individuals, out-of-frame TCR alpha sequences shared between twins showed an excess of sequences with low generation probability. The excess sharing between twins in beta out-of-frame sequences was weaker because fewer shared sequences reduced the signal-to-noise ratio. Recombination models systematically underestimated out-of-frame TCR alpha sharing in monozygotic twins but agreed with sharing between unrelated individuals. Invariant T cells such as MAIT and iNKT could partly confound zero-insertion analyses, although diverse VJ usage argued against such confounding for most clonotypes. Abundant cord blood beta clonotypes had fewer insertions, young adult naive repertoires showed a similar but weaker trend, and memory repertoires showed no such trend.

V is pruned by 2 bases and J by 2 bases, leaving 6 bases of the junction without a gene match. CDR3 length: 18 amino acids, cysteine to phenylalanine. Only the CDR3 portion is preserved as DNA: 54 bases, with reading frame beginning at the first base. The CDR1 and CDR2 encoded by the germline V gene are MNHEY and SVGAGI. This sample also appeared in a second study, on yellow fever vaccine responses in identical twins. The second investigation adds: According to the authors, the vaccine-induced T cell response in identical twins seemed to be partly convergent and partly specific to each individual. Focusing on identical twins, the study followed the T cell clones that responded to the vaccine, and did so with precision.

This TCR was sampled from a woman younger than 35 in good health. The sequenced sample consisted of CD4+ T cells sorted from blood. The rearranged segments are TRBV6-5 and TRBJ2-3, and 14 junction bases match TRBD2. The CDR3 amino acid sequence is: CASSYGTSGRKVTDTQYF. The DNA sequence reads TGTGCCAGCAGTTACGGGACTAGCGGGAGAAAGGTCACAGATACGCAGTATTTT.